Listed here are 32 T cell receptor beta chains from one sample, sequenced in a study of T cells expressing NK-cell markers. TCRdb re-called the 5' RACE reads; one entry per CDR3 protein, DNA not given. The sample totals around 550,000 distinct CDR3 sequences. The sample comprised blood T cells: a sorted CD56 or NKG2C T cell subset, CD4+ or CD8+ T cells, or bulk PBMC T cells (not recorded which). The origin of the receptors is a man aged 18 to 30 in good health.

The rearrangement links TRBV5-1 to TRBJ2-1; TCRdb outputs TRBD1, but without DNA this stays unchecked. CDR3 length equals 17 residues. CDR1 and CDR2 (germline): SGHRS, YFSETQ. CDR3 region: CASSLGQGQSRYNEQFF.

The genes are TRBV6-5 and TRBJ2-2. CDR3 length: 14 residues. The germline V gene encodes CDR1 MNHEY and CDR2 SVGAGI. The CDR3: CASSYDEVVGELFF.

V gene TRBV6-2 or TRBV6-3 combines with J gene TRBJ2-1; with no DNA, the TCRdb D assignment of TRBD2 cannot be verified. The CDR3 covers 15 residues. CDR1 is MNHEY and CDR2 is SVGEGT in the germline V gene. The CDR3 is CASSYQRAAWDEQFF.

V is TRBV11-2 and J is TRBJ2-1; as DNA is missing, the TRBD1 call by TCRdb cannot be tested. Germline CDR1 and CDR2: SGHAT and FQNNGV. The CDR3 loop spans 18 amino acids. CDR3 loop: CASSSYPLGDVTGNEQFF.

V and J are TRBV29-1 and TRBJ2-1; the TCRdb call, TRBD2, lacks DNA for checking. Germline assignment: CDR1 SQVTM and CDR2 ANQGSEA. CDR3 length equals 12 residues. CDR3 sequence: CSVGNAGVTEFF.

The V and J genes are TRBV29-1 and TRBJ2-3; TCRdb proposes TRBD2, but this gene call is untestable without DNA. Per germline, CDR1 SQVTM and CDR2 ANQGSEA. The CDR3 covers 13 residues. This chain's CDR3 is CSVARGPADTQYF.

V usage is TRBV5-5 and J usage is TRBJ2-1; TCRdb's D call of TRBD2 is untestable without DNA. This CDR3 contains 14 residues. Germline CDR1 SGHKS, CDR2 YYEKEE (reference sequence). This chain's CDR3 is CASSFRAGVIEQFF.

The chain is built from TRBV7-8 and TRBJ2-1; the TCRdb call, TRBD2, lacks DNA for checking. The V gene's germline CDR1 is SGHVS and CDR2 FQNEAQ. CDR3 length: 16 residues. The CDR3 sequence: CASTLRREGSYNEQFF.

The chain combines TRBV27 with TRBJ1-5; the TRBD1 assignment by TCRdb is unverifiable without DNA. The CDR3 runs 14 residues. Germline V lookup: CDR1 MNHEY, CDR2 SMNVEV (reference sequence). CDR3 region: CASSPRTEGQPQHF.

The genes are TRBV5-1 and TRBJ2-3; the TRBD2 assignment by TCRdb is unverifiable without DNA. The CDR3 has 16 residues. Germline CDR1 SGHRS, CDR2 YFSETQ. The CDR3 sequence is CASSPGLAGASDTQYF.

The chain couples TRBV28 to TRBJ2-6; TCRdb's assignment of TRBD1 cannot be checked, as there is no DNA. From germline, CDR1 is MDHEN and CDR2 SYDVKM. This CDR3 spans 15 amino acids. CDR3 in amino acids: CASTRPTGGANVLTF.

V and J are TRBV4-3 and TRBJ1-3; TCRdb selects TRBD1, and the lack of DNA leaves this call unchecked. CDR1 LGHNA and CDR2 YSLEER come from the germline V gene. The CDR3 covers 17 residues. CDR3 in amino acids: CASSPGRGPIGGNTIYF.

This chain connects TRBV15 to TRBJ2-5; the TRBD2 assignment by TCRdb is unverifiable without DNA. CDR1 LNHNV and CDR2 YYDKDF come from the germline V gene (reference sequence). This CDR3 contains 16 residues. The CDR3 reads CATSRGGEGPYETQYF.

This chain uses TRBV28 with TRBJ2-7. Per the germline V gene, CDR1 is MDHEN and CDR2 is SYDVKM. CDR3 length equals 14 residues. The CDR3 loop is CASSPHDQTYEQYF.

CDR3 sequence reads: CASNYLSSGGNTGELFF. The chain carries TRBV7-8 and TRBJ2-2; TCRdb proposes TRBD2, but this gene call is untestable without DNA. This CDR3 is built from 17 residues. Germline loops: CDR1 SGHVS, CDR2 FQNEAQ.

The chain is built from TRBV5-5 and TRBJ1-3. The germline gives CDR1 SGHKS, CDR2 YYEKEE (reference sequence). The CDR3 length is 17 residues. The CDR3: CASSLFSTRPTGNTIYF.

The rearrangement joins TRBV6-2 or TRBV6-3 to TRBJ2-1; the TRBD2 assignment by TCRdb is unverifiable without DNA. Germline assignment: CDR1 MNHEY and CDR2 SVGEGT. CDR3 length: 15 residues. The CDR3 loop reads CASRVGLVSSNEQFF.

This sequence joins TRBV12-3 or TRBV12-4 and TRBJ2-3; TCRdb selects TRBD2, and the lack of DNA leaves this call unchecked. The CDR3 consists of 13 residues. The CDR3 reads CASRPPHTDTQYF.

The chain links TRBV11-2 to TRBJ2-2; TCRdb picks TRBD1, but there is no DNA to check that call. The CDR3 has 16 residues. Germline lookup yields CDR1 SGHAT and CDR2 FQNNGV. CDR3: CASTLPLGLTTGELFF.

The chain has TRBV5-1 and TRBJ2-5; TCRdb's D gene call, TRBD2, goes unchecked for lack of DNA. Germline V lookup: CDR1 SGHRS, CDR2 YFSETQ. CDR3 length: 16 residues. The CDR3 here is CASSLSPSGGQETQYF.

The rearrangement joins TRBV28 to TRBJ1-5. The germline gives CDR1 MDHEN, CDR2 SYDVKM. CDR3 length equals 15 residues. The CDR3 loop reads CASSLFGQNNQPQHF.

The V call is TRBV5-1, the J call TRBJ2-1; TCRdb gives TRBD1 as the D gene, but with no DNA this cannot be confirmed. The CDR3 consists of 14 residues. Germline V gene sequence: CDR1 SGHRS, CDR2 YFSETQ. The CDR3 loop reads CASTRLDRGNEQFF. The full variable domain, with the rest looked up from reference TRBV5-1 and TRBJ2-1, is KAGVTQTPRYLIKTRGQQVTLSCSPISGHRSVSWYQQTPGQGLQFLFEYFSETQRNKGNFPGRFSGRQFSNSRSEMNVSTLELGDSALYLCASTRLDRGNEQFFGPGTRLTVL.

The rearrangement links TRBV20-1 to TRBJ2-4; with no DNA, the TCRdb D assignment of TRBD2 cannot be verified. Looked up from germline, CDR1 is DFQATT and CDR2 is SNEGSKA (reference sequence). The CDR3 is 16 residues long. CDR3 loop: CSARKTSGSAKNIQYF.

The CDR3 loop reads CASTKGTGLSYEQYF. The chain is built from TRBV28 and TRBJ2-7; the TCRdb call, TRBD1, lacks DNA for checking. Germline CDR1 is MDHEN and CDR2 is SYDVKM. This CDR3 is 15 amino acids long.

The CDR3 loop reads CASSSGDRGLEQYF. This chain uses TRBV18 with TRBJ2-7; the D call of TRBD1 rests on TCRdb alone, since no DNA is present to check it. From germline, CDR1 is KGHSH and CDR2 LQKENI. CDR3 length: 14 amino acids. Filled out from reference TRBV18 and TRBJ2-7, the complete variable domain reads NAGVMQNPRHLVRRRGQEARLRCSPMKGHSHVYWYRQLPEEGLKFMVYLQKENIIDESGMPKERFSAEFPKEGPSILRIQQVVRGDSAAYFCASSSGDRGLEQYFGPGTRLTVT.

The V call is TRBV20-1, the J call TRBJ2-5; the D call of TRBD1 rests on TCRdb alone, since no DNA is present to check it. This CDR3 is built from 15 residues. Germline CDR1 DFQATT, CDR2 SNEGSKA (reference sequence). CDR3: CSATGLYRDGETQYF.

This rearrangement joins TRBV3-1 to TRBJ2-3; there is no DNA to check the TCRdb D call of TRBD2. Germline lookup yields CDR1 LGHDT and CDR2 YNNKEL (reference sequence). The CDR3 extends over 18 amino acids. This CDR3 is CASSLGLAGAFSTDTQYF.

The chain's CDR3 is CASRTLSAEQFF. The V gene is TRBV12-3 or TRBV12-4, the J gene TRBJ2-1. The CDR3 spans 12 residues.

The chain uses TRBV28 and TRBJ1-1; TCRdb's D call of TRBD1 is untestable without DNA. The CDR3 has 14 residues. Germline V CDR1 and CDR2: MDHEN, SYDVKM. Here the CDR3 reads CASRGDGPGFVAFF. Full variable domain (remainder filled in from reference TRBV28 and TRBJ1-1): DVKVTQSSRYLVKRTGEKVFLECVQDMDHENMFWYRQDPGLGLRLIYFSYDVKMKEKGDIPEGYSVSREKKERFSLILESASTNQTSMYLCASRGDGPGFVAFFGQGTRLTVV.

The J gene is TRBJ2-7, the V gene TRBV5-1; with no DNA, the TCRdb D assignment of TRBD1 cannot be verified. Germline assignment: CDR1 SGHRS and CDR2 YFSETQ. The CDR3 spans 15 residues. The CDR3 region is CASSLETGLYYEQYF.

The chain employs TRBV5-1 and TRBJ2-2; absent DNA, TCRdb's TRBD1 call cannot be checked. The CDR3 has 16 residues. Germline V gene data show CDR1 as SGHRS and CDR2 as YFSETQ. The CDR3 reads CASSWGVDRWTGELFF.

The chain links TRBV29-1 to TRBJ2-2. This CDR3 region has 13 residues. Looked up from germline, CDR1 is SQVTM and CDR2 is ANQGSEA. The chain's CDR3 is CSVEGATTGELFF.